These 9 T cell receptor beta chains came from one sample sequenced in a study of CD8+CD57+ T cells in acquired aplastic anemia. CDR3 and TCR beta VDJ profiling relied on genomic DNA as the template. TCRdb processed the reads anew with MiXCR; each CDR3 protein has one entry. Of 150,000 to 200,000 distinct CDR3 sequences listed, 64% are singletons. The sequencing sample was made of sorted CD4+, CD8+, or CD8+CD57+ T cells (not recorded which) from PBMCs. Receptor source: a human donor with severe aplastic anemia or a healthy control (not recorded which).

This clonotype was seen a single time. The chain couples TRBV15 to TRBJ1-5, with a weak D call TRBD1 (5 bases). The CDR3 extends over 17 amino acids. Germline V gene lookup returns CDR1 LNHNV and CDR2 YYDKDF (reference sequence). V shed 0 bases and J shed 3 bases, with 15 bases lying between them. This CDR3 is CATSREDTRQLNQPQHF. The CDR3 nucleotides are TGTGCCACCAGCAGAGAAGATACAAGACAGCTCAATCAGCCCCAGCATTTT.

This clonotype was recorded a few times. The chain recombines TRBV6-5 with TRBJ1-6, with 7 bases lining up with TRBD1. The trim removed 2 bases at V and 8 bases at J, leaving 9 bases unmatched. Per the germline V gene, CDR1 is MNHEY and CDR2 is SVGAGI. The CDR3 is made up of 16 amino acids. The CDR3 DNA reads TGTGCCAGCAGTTACGCCAGGGGGAATGGCGATTCACCCCTCCACTTT. Translating it yields CASSYARGNGDSPLHF.

The chain recombines TRBV9 with TRBJ1-2; possible D gene TRBD1, 5 bases. Germline V gives CDR1 SGDLS, CDR2 YYNGEE. Trimming shortened V by 4 bases and J by 5 bases, and 9 bases separated the two germline ends. CDR3 length: 12 amino acids. Written as DNA, the CDR3 is TGTGCCAGCAGCCAAGGGGCGTATGGCTACACCTTC. Translating it yields CASSQGAYGYTF.

This clonotype was seen only a few times. CDR3 residues: CASRDRGSPGELFF. The CDR3 DNA sequence: TGTGCCAGCAGGGATCGGGGGTCTCCCGGGGAGCTGTTTTTT. The chain employs TRBV27 and TRBJ2-2; D perhaps matches TRBD2 (6 bases). CDR3 size: 14 residues. Deletions cut 6 bases from V and 6 bases from J, with 14 bases between. Germline lookup yields CDR1 MNHEY and CDR2 SMNVEV (reference sequence).

The rearrangement joins TRBV19 to TRBJ2-1, with 13 bases identical to TRBD2. Per the germline V gene, CDR1 is LNHDA and CDR2 is SQIVND (reference sequence). V dropped 9 bases and J dropped 0; count of bases not matched to a gene: 2. This CDR3 spans 15 amino acids. CDR3 protein: CASRTSGSSYNEQFF. The DNA for the CDR3 is TGTGCCAGCAGGACTAGCGGGAGCTCCTACAATGAGCAGTTCTTC.

The V call is TRBV20-1, the J call TRBJ2-7; D remains ambiguous. CDR1 and CDR2 from the germline V gene are DFQATT and SNEGSKA (reference sequence). V shed 1 base and J shed 3 bases, with 7 bases lying between them. The CDR3 is 12 amino acids. The CDR3 loop is CSARAYSYEQYF. The CDR3 bases are TGCAGTGCTAGAGCATACAGCTACGAGCAGTACTTC.

This clonotype was seen repeatedly, ten times or more. The rearrangement uses TRBV27 and TRBJ2-7, with D uncertain. Looked up from germline, CDR1 is MNHEY and CDR2 is SMNVEV (reference sequence). This CDR3 comprises 12 residues. Trimming removed 6 bases from V and 5 bases from J, with 11 bases in between. The CDR3, as DNA: TGTGCCAGCAGCCCAGGTTCGGACGAGCAGTACTTC. Protein: CASSPGSDEQYF.

This chain joins TRBV25-1 and TRBJ2-6, with D perhaps matching TRBD1 (7 bases). Trimming took off 2 bases at V and 0 bases at J, with 11 bases between the two ends. The V gene's germline CDR1 is MGHDK and CDR2 SYGVNS. This CDR3 has 17 amino acids. Here the CDR3 DNA reads TGTGCCAGCAGTGAAGGCGGGACAGCCTCTGGGGCCAACGTCCTGACTTTC. This sequence encodes CASSEGGTASGANVLTF.

The chain joins TRBV7-9 to TRBJ2-1; the match to TRBD1 covers 8 bases. This CDR3 has 15 residues. Unmatched junction bases numbered 7, after V lost 5 bases and J lost 4 bases. The germline gives CDR1 SEHNR, CDR2 FQNEAQ (reference sequence). CDR3 sequence reads: CASSHLGQEYNEQFF. The CDR3 nucleotides read TGTGCCAGCAGCCATTTGGGACAGGAATACAATGAGCAGTTCTTC.